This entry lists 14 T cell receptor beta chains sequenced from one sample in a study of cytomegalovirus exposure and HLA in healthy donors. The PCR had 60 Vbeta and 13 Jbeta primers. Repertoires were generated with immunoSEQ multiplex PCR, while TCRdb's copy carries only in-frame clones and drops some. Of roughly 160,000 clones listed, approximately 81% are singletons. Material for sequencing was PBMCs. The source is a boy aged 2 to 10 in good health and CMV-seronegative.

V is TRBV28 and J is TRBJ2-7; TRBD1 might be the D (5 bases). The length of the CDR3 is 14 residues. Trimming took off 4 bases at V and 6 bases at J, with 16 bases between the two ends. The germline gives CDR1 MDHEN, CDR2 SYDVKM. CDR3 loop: CASSSPPGMSEQYF. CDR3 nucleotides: TGTGCCAGCAGTTCGCCTCCAGGGATGAGCGAGCAGTACTTC.

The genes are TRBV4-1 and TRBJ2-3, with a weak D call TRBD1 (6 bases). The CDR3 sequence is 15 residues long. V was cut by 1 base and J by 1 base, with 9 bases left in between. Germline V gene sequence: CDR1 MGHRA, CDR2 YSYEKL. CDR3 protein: CASSQGPGGTDTQYF. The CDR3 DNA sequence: TGCGCCAGCAGCCAAGGTCCAGGGGGCACAGATACGCAGTATTTT.

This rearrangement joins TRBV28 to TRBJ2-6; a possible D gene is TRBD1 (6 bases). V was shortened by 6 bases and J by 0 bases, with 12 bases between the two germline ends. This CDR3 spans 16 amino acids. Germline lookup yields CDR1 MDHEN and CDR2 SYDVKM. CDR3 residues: CASRDSWSSGANVLTF. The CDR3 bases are TGTGCCAGCAGGGACAGTTGGAGCTCTGGGGCCAACGTCCTGACTTTC.

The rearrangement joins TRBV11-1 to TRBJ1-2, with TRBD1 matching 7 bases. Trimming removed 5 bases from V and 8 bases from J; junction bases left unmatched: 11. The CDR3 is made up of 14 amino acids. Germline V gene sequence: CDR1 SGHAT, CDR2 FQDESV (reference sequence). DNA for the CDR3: TGTGCCAGCAGCCCGATTCGGACAGGAGAAGGCTACACCTTC. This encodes CASSPIRTGEGYTF.

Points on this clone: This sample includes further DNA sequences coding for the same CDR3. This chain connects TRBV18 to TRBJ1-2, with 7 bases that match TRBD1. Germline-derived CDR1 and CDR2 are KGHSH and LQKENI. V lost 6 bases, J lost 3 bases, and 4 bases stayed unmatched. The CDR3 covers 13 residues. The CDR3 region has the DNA TGTGCCAGCTCTCGACAGGGAGACTATGGCTACACCTTC. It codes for CASSRQGDYGYTF.

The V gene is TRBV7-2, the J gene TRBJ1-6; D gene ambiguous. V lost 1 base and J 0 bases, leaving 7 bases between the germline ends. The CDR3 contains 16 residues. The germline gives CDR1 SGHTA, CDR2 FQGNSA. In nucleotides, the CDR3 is TGTGCCAGCAGCTTAGGACATGGCTCCTATAATTCACCCCTCCACTTT. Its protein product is CASSLGHGSYNSPLHF.

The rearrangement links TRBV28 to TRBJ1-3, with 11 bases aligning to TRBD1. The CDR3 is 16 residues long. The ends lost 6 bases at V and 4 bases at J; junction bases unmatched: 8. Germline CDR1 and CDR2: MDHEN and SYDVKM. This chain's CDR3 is CASSMDRGRRGNTIYF. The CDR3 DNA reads TGTGCCAGCAGCATGGACAGGGGGCGTCGAGGAAACACCATATATTTT.

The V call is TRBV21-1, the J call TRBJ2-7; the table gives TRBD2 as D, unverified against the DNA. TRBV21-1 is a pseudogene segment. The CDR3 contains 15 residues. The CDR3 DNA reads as TGTGCCAGCAGCCCTCAGGGAGGACTAGCTTACGAGCAGTACTTC. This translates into CASSPQGGLAYEQYF.

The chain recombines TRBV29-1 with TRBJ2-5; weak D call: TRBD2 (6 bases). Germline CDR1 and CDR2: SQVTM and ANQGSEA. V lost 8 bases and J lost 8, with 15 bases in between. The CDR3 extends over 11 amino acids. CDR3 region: CSWGTAGTQYF. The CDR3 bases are TGCAGCTGGGGGACCGCGGGAACCCAGTACTTC.

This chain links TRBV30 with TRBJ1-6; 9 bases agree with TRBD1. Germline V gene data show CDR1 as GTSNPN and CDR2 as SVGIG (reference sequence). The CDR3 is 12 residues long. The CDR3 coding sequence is TGTGCGGAGGGACAGGGAAATTCACCCCTCCACTTT. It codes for CAEGQGNSPLHF.

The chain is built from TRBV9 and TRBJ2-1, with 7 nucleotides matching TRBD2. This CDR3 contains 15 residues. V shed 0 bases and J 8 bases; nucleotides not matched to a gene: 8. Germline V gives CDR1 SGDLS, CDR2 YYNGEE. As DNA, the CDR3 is TGTGCCAGCAGCGTAGCTACGGGCCGGGGGGATGAGCAGTTCTTC. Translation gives CASSVATGRGDEQFF.

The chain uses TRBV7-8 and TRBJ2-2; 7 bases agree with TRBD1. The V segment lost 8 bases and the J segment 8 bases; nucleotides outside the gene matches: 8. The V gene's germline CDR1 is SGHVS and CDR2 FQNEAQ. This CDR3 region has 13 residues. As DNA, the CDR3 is TGTGCCAGCTGGGTACAGGGGCGGGGGGAGCTGTTTTTT. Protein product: CASWVQGRGELFF.

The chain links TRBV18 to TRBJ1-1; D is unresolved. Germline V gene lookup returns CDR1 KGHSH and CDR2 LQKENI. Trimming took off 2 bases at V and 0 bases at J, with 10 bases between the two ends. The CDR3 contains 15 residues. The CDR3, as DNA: TGTGCCAGCTCACCAACTCAAGCCCTGAACACTGAAGCTTTCTTT. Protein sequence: CASSPTQALNTEAFF.

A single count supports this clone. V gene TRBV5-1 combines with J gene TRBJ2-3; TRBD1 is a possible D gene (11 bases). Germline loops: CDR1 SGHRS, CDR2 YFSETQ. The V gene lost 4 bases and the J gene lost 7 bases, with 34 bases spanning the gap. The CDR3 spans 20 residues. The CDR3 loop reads CASSGWDRGASGSIVNTQYF. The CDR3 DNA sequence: TGCGCCAGCAGCGGATGGGACAGGGGGGCTAGCGGGAGTATTGTGAATACGCAGTATTTT.